This entry lists 5 T cell receptor beta chains sequenced from one sample in a study of glioma-infiltrating T cells after dendritic cell vaccination. Profiled with immunoSEQ multiplex PCR; TCRdb holds only in-frame clones, not every one. The data hold about 65,000 clones, with around nine tenths observed a single time. The time point was: after dendritic cell vaccination, including at tumor progression/relapse. The specimen was blood, collected after dendritic cell vaccination. Every receptor here comes from a human donor with glioblastoma.

The chain couples TRBV5-6 to TRBJ1-1; D is unresolved. V lost 0 bases and J lost 10, with 13 bases in between. The CDR3 totals 13 residues. Germline V CDR1 and CDR2: SGHDT, YYEEEE. CDR3 sequence: CASSLAIEGGAFF. The CDR3 coding sequence is TGTGCCAGCAGCTTGGCCATCGAGGGAGGAGCTTTCTTT.

This chain uses TRBV6-1 with TRBJ2-1; 13 bases map to TRBD2. With V trimmed by 1 base and J by 6 bases, 0 bases remained unmatched. This CDR3 comprises 15 residues. Germline V lookup: CDR1 MNHNS, CDR2 SASEGT. The CDR3 DNA is TGTGCCAGCAGTGAAGGGACTAGCGGGAGCAATGAGCAGTTCTTC. It specifies CASSEGTSGSNEQFF.

V is TRBV12-5 and J is TRBJ2-2; 11 bases fit TRBD2. This CDR3 contains 18 residues. Losses at the gene ends were 5 bases for V and 4 bases for J; bases not matched to a gene: 12. Germline V gives CDR1 LGHNT, CDR2 FRNRAP. The CDR3 protein is CASGPNASGRLFTGELFF. DNA of the CDR3: TGTGCTAGTGGTCCCAATGCTAGCGGGAGGTTGTTCACCGGGGAGCTGTTTTTT.

The chain combines TRBV5-1 with TRBJ1-3; 10 bases agree with TRBD1. Per germline, CDR1 SGHRS and CDR2 YFSETQ. V lost 2 bases and J lost 3; bases outside the gene matches: 8. The CDR3 sequence is 17 residues long. CDR3 sequence (DNA): TGCGCCAGCAGCTTCACCCCGGACAGGGGGGGTGGAAACACCATATATTTT. Translated: CASSFTPDRGGGNTIYF.

Only one count was recorded for this clone. The chain is built from TRBV19 and TRBJ2-7, with 9 positions matching TRBD2. Trimming at V came to 6 bases and at J to 0 bases, leaving 6 bases not matched to a gene. The germline gives CDR1 LNHDA, CDR2 SQIVND (reference sequence). The CDR3 contains 15 residues. DNA of the CDR3: TGTGCCAGTAGGGGCGGGGGGGCTAACTCCTACGAGCAGTACTTC. Protein sequence: CASRGGGANSYEQYF. The whole variable domain, filled in from reference TRBV19 and TRBJ2-7, reads DGGITQSPKYLFRKEGQNVTLSCEQNLNHDAMYWYRQDPGQGLRLIYYSQIVNDFQKGDIAEGYSVSREKKESFPLTVTSAQKNPTAFYLCASRGGGANSYEQYFGPGTRLTVT.